This T cell receptor beta chain was identified during a study of blood T cell repertoires in COVID-19. As for the study in general: The analysed material was cDNA or gDNA that came from T cells, B-cell-depleted T cells, or PBMCs.

The CDR3 is 14 residues long. Germline V gene sequence: CDR1 MDHEN, CDR2 SYDVKM. V gave up 8 bases and J gave up 5 bases, with 18 bases separating them. The repertoire was sequenced with immunoSEQ multiplex PCR; TCRdb's copy has only in-frame clones and lacks some. This sample has about 160,000 clones, with approximately 84% found just once. The receptor was isolated from a man aged 40-55 years with acute or convalescent COVID-19. The sample taken for sequencing was peripheral blood. The genes are TRBV28 and TRBJ1-1; D possibly corresponds to TRBD1 (5 bases). CDR3: CASFSRGGGTEAFF. The CDR3 DNA reads as TGTGCCAGCTTCTCTCGGGGGGGAGGGACTGAAGCTTTCTTT.